This TCR beta chain was identified in a study of cytomegalovirus exposure and HLA in healthy donors. Whole-study context: Prior work identified roughly 120 million unique TCR beta sequences in some 200 million T cells. Overall study findings and caveats: In a later analysis, at a false discovery rate of 0.05, under 20,000 TCR beta sequences matched HLA alleles. What a later analysis showed was that several of the most significant clusters appeared linked to common viral pathogens. Later analysis reportedly placed an Asian-associated ancestry cluster below the approximately 680-donor mean in N-insertions.

About this clone: The target antigen is unknown.

The CDR3 is 14 residues long. Germline V gene sequence: CDR1 SEHNR, CDR2 FQNEAQ (reference sequence). Losses at the gene ends were 0 bases for V and 8 bases for J; bases not matched to a gene: 6. Primers included in the PCR were 60 Vbeta and 13 Jbeta primers. Clones were sequenced by immunoSEQ multiplex PCR, and TCRdb holds only the in-frame ones, with some missing. Among about 150,000 clones listed, around 75% were seen once. The J gene is TRBJ1-2, the V gene TRBV7-9; 7 nucleotides agree with TRBD1. This receptor was obtained from a man in his 60s in good health and CMV-seronegative. The sequenced material came from PBMCs. In nucleotides, the CDR3 is TGTGCCAGCAGCTTAGCTGGGACAGAAGGGGGCTACACCTTC. Its translation: CASSLAGTEGGYTF.